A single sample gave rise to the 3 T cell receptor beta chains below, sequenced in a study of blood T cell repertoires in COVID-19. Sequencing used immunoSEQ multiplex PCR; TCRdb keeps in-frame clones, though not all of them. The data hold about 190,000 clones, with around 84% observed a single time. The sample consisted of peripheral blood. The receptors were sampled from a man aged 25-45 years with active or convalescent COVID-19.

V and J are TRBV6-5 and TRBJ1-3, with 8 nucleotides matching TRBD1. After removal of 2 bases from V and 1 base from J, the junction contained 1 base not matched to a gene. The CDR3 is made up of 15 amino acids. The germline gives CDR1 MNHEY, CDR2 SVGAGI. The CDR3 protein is CASSYRDRSGNTIYF. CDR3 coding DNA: TGTGCCAGCAGTTACCGGGACAGGTCTGGAAACACCATATATTTT.

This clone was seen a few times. Here the CDR3 reads CASSYSASGGYEQYF. CDR3 bases: TGTGCCAGCAGTTACTCGGCTAGCGGAGGCTACGAGCAGTACTTC. The gene calls are TRBV6-2 or TRBV6-3 and TRBJ2-7, with 7 positions matching TRBD2. V was pared by 0 bases and J by 3 bases, with 5 bases of the junction left unmatched. CDR1 is MNHEY and CDR2 is SVGEGT in the germline V gene. This CDR3 contains 15 residues.

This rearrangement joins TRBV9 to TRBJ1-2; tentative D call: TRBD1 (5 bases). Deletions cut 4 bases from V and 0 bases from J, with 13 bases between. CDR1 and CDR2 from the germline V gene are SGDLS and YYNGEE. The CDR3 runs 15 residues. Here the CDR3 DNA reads TGTGCCAGCAGCCCCCGGCCAGGGACTAACTATGGCTACACCTTC. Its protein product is CASSPRPGTNYGYTF.